These T cell receptor beta chains were read from a single sample in a study of cytomegalovirus exposure and HLA in healthy donors. The repertoire was sequenced with immunoSEQ multiplex PCR; TCRdb's copy has only in-frame clones and lacks some. The sample has under 200,000 clones, around three quarters seen once; the top ten hold less than 2%. The source material was PBMCs. The source of these receptors is a woman in her twenties or thirties in good health and CMV-seronegative. CDR3s include the opening cysteine and the closing phenylalanine or tryptophan. Each record gives: D gene, J gene, V gene, clone size, CDR3 protein, CDR3 DNA. D genes are given only for firm matches. Clone sizes are given selectively: once, few, many, or a class where the clone is expanded.

.,TRBJ1-2,TRBV15,.,CATSRARDGYTF,TGTGCCACCAGCAGGGCCCGTGATGGCTACACCTTC
.,TRBJ2-3,TRBV6-5,.,CASSYEIGTDTQYF,TGTGCCAGCAGTTACGAGATAGGCACAGATACGCAGTATTTT
TRBD1,TRBJ2-3,TRBV7-9,.,CASSPVTGTGGIDTQYF,TGTGCCAGCAGCCCCGTAACCGGGACAGGGGGTATAGATACGCAGTATTTT
TRBD1,TRBJ2-3,TRBV2,few,CASSETGTARPDTQYF,TGTGCCAGCAGTGAAACCGGGACAGCGCGGCCAGATACGCAGTATTTT
TRBD2,TRBJ2-3,TRBV6-5,.,CASSYWGGTSPDTQYF,TGTGCCAGCAGTTACTGGGGGGGGACTAGCCCAGATACGCAGTATTTT
TRBD2,TRBJ2-1,TRBV7-2,.,CASSPRTSAHNEQFF,TGTGCCAGCAGCCCTCGGACTAGCGCCCACAATGAGCAGTTCTTC
.,TRBJ2-2,TRBV9,.,CASSVDAGTGELFF,TGTGCCAGCAGCGTAGATGCGGGAACCGGGGAGCTGTTTTTT
.,TRBJ2-4,TRBV7-9,.,CASSPGPGVRAKNIQYF,TGTGCCAGCAGCCCCGGACCCGGGGTTCGGGCCAAAAACATTCAGTACTTC
.,TRBJ2-7,TRBV6-1,.,CASSEGLAYEQYF,TGTGCCAGCAGTGAGGGACTGGCCTACGAGCAGTACTTC
.,TRBJ2-1,TRBV2,.,CASRGGVGSYNEQFF,TGTGCCAGCCGGGGTGGGGTAGGCTCCTACAATGAGCAGTTCTTC
.,TRBJ1-5,TRBV5-5,.,CASSQWAGSNQPQHF,TGTGCCAGCAGCCAGTGGGCAGGGAGCAATCAGCCCCAGCATTTT
TRBD1,TRBJ2-3,TRBV30,.,CAWGKGASGTDTQYF,TGTGCCTGGGGAAAGGGGGCTTCGGGCACAGATACGCAGTATTTT